This T cell receptor beta chain was sequenced in a study of T cells after yellow fever vaccination. In the study overall: Fractions of low cell number were prepared using SMART-Seq v4 Ultra Low Input. Whole-study findings and limits: FACS-sorted repertoires might harbor abundant contaminating clonotypes from the bulk population. Across the CD4 and CD8 compartments, a small share of clonotypes was present in both.

Notes on this clonotype: Antigen specificity is unknown.

V dropped 5 bases and J dropped 7; count of bases not matched to a gene: 8. The CDR3 is made up of 15 amino acids. Germline V gene sequence: CDR1 MNHEY, CDR2 SMNVEV (reference sequence). TCRdb reanalysed the 5' RACE reads using MiXCR and keeps one entry per CDR3 protein. The table records just under 600,000 distinct CDR3 sequences, roughly 13% of them present only once. This clonotype was sampled from a man aged 25 to 40 who received the YFV17D yellow fever vaccine. Material: PBMCs, obtained on the day of the yellow fever booster vaccination. The chain recombines TRBV27 with TRBJ2-1, with 10 bases aligning to TRBD1. CDR3 amino acids: CASSIRTGGYNEQFF. CDR3 nucleotides: TGTGCCAGCAGTATCCGGACAGGGGGTTATAATGAGCAGTTCTTC.